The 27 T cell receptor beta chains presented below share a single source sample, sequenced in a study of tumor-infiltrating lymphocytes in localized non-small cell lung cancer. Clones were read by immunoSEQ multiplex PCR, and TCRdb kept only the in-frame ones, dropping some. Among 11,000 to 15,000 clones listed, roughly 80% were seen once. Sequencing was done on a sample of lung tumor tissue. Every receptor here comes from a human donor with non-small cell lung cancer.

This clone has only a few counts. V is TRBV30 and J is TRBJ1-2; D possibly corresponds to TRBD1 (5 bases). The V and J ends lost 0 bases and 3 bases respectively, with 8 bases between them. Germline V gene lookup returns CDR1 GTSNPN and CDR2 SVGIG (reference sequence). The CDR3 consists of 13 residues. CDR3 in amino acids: CAWSVGTDYGYTF. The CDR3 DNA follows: TGTGCCTGGAGTGTGGGGACGGACTATGGCTACACCTTC.

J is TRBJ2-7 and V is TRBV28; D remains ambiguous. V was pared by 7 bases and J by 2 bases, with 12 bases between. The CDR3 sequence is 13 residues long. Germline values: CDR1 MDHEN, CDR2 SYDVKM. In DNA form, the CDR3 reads TGTGCCAGCACCTCCGGTACAACCTACGAGCAGTACTTC. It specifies CASTSGTTYEQYF. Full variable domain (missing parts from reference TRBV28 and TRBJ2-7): DVKVTQSSRYLVKRTGEKVFLECVQDMDHENMFWYRQDPGLGLRLIYFSYDVKMKEKGDIPEGYSVSREKKERFSLILESASTNQTSMYLCASTSGTTYEQYFGPGTRLTVT.

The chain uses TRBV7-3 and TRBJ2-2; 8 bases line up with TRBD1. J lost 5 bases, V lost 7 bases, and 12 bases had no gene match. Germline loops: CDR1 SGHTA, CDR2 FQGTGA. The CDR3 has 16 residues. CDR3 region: CASTGQDRDETGELFF. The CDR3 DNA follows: TGTGCCAGCACTGGGCAGGACAGGGATGAAACCGGGGAGCTGTTTTTT.

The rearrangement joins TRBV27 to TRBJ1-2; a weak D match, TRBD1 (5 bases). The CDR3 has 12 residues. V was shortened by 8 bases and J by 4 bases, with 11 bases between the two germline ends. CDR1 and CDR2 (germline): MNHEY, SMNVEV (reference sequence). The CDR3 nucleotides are TGTGCCAGCGGGGGGTTCAGCTATGGCTACACCTTC. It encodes CASGGFSYGYTF.

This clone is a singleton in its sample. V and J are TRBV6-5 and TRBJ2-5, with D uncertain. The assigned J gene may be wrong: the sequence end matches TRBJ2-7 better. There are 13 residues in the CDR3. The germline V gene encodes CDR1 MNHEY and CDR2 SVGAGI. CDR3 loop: CASSYGDKNEQYF. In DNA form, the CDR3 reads TGTGCCAGCAGTTACGGTGACAAAAACGAGCAGTACTTC.

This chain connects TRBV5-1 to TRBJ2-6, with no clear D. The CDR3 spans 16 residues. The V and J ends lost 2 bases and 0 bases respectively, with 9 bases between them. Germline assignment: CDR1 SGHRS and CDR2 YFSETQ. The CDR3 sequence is CASSLTSGSGANVLTF. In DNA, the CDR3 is TGCGCCAGCAGCTTAACCTCCGGCTCTGGGGCCAACGTCCTGACTTTC.

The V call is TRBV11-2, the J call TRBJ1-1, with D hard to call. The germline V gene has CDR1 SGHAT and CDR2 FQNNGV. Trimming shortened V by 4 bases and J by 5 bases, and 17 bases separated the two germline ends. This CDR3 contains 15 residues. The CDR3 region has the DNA TGTGCCAGCAGCTCAGAGGAGGGAGGATGGACTGAAGCTTTCTTT. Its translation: CASSSEEGGWTEAFF. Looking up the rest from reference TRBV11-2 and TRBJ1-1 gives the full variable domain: EAGVAQSPRYKIIEKRQSVAFWCNPISGHATLYWYQQILGQGPKLLIQFQNNGVVDDSQLPKDRFSAERLKGVDSTLKIQPAKLEDSAVYLCASSSEEGGWTEAFFGQGTRLTVV.

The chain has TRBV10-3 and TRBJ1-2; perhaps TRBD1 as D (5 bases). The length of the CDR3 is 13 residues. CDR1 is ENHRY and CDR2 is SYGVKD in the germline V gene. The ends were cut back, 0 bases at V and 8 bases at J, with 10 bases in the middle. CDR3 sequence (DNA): TGTGCCATCAGTGAGTCGGGGGGGGAAGGCTACACCTTC. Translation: CAISESGGEGYTF.

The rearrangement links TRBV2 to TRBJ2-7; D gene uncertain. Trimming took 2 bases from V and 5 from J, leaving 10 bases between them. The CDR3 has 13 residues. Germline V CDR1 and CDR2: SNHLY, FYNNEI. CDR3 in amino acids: CASSELGYDEQYF. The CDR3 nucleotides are TGTGCCAGCAGTGAATTGGGGTACGACGAGCAGTACTTC.

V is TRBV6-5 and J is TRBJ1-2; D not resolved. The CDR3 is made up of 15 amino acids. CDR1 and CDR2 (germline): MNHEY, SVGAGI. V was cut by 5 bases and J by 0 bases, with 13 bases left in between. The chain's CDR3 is CASSPRRTTNYGYTF. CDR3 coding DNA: TGTGCCAGCAGTCCAAGACGTACAACTAACTATGGCTACACCTTC.

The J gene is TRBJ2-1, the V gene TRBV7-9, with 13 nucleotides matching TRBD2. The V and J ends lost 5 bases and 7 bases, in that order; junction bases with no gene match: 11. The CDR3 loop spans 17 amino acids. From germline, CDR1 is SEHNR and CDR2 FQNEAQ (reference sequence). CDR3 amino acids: CASSPPGTSGVWNEQFF. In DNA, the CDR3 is TGTGCCAGCAGCCCACCCGGGACTAGCGGGGTTTGGAATGAGCAGTTCTTC.

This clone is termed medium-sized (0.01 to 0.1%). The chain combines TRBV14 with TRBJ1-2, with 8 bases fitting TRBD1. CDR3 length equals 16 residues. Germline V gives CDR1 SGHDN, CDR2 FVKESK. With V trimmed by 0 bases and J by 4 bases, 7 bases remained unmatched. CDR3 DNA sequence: TGTGCCAGCAGCCAAGAAGACAGGGGAGTGCTCTATGGCTACACCTTC. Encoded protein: CASSQEDRGVLYGYTF.

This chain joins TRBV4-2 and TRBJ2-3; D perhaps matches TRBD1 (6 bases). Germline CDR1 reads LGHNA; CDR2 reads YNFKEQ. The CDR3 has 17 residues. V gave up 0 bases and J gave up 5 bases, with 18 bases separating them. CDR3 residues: CASSQEPGAYTGDTQYF. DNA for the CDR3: TGTGCCAGCAGCCAAGAGCCAGGGGCCTATACGGGAGATACGCAGTATTTT.

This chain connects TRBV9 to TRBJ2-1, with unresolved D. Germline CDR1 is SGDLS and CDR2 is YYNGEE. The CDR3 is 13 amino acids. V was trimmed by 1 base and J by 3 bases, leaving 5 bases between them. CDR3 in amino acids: CASSVSDYNEQFF. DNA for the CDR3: TGTGCCAGCAGCGTAAGCGACTACAATGAGCAGTTCTTC.

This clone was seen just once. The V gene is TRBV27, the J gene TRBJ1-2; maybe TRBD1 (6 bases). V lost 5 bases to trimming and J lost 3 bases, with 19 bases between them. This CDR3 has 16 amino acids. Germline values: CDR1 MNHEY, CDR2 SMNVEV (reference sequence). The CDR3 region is CASSPRGGRVDYGYTF. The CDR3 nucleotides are TGTGCCAGCAGTCCCCGGGGGGGGCGGGTTGACTATGGCTACACCTTC.

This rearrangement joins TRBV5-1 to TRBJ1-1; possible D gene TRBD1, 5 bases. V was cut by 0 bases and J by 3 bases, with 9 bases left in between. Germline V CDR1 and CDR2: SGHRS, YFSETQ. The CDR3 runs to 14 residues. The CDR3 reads CASSLGAGYTEAFF. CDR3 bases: TGCGCCAGCAGCTTGGGCGCAGGGTACACTGAAGCTTTCTTT.

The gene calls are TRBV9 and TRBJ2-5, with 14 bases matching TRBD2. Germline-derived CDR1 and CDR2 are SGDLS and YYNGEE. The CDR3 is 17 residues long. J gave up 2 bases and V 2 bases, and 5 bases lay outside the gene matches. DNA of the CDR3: TGTGCCAGCAGCGTTAAGGGACTAGCGGGAGCACAAGAGACCCAGTACTTC. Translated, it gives CASSVKGLAGAQETQYF.

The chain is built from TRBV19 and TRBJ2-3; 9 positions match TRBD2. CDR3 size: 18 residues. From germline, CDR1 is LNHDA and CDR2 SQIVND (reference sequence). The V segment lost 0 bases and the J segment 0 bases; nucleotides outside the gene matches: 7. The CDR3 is CASSIDHSSGGSTDTQYF. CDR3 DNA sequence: TGTGCCAGTAGTATAGATCATAGTAGCGGGGGTAGCACAGATACGCAGTATTTT. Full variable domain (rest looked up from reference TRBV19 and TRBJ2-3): DGGITQSPKYLFRKEGQNVTLSCEQNLNHDAMYWYRQDPGQGLRLIYYSQIVNDFQKGDIAEGYSVSREKKESFPLTVTSAQKNPTAFYLCASSIDHSSGGSTDTQYFGPGTRLTVL.

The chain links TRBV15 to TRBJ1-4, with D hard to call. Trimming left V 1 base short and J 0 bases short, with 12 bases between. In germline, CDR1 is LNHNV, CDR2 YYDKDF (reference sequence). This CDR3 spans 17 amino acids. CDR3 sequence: CATSRGLTVATNEKLFF. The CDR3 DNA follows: TGTGCCACCAGCAGAGGCCTGACGGTTGCAACTAATGAAAAACTGTTTTTT.

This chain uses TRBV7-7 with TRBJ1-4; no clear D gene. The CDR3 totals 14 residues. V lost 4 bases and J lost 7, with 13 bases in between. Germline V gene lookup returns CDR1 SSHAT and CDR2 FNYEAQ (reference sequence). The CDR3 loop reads CASSSRLSSEKLFF. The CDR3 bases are TGTGCCAGCAGCTCCAGACTGTCAAGTGAAAAACTGTTTTTT.

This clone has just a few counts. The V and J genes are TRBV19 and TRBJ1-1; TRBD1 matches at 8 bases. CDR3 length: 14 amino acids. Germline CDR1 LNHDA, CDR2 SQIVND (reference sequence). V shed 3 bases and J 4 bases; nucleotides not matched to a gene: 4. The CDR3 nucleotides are TGTGCCAGTAGTATCCGACAGGGGCGCACTGAAGCTTTCTTT. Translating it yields CASSIRQGRTEAFF.

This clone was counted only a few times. For the CDR3, the DNA is TGTGCTAGTGGTATCCAGGTAGGGGGGCGGACTGAAGCTTTCTTT. This translates into CASGIQVGGRTEAFF. The rearrangement links TRBV12-5 to TRBJ1-1; D might be TRBD1 (6 bases). CDR1 and CDR2 from the germline V gene are LGHNT and FRNRAP. V lost 5 bases to trimming and J lost 5 bases, with 18 bases between them. This CDR3 region has 15 residues.

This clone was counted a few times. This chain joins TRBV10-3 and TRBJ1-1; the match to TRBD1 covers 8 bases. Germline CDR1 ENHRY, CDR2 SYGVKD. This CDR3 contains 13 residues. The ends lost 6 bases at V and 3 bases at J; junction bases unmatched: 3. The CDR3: CAISGQGHTEAFF. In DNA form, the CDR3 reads TGTGCCATCAGCGGACAGGGACACACTGAAGCTTTCTTT.

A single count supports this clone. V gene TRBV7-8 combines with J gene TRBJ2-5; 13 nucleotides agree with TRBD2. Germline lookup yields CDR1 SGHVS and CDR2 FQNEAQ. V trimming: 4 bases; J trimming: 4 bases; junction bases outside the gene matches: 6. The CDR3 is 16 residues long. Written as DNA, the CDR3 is TGTGCCAGCAGCTACACTAGCGGGGGGGCCCGAGAGACCCAGTACTTC. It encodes CASSYTSGGARETQYF. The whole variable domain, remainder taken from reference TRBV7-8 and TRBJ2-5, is GAGVSQSPRYKVAKRGQDVALRCDPISGHVSLFWYQQALGQGPEFLTYFQNEAQLDKSGLPSDRFFAERPEGSVSTLKIQRTQQEDSAVYLCASSYTSGGARETQYFGPGTRLLVL.

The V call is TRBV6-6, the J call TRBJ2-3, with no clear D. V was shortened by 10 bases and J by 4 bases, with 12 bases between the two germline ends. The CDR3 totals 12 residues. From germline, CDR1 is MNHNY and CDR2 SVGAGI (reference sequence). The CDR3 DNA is TGTGCCACAACCCTTAAGGCAGATACGCAGTATTTT. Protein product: CATTLKADTQYF.

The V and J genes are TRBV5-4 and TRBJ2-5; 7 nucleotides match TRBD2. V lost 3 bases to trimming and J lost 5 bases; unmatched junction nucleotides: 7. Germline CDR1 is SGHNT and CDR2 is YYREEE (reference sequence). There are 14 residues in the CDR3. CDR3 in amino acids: CASSYSGARETQYF. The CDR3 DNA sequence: TGTGCCAGCAGCTACAGCGGGGCGCGGGAGACCCAGTACTTC.

CDR3 residues: CASSLAVVMGSGNEQYF. CDR3 coding DNA: TGTGCCAGCAGCTTGGCGGTAGTAATGGGAAGTGGTAACGAGCAGTACTTC. The V and J genes are TRBV5-8 and TRBJ2-7; D uncertain. The CDR3 length is 17 residues. Looked up from germline, CDR1 is SGHTS and CDR2 is YDEGEE. V dropped 0 bases and J dropped 5 bases, with 21 bases sitting between them.